The 10 T cell receptor beta chains below come from one sample, sequenced in a study of shared clonotypes between healthy human individuals. Positive CCR7 selection of CD45RO-negative cells yielded the naive CD8 cells, and terminally differentiated effector memory CD45RA+ cells were excluded. Here immunoSEQ multiplex PCR was the method, and the copy in TCRdb shows in-frame clones only, minus some. The sample yields around 1.9 million clones, approximately 94% seen once. The sequenced sample was naive CD8+ T cells from PBMCs. Receptors originate from a man between 18 and 29 years old in good health. Some clones in this sample may be carry-over from other donors' samples.

The rearrangement links TRBV25-1 to TRBJ2-3, with D uncertain. Germline loops: CDR1 MGHDK, CDR2 SYGVNS. Trimming shortened V by 0 bases and J by 10 bases, and 2 bases separated the two germline ends. This CDR3 has 10 residues. The CDR3 here is CASSEYPQYF. As DNA, the CDR3 is TGTGCCAGCAGTGAATATCCGCAGTATTTT. Together with reference TRBV25-1 and TRBJ2-3, the CDR3 gives the full variable domain: EADIYQTPRYLVIGTGKKITLECSQTMGHDKMYWYQQDPGMELHLIHYSYGVNSTEKGDLSSESTVSRIRTEHFPLTLESARPSHTSQYLCASSEYPQYFGPGTRLTVL.

The gene calls are TRBV27 and TRBJ2-1; D perhaps matches TRBD2 (6 bases). V gave up 7 bases and J gave up 9 bases, with 16 bases separating them. The CDR3 sequence is 13 residues long. CDR1 and CDR2 from the germline V gene are MNHEY and SMNVEV (reference sequence). The CDR3 DNA reads as TGTGCCAGCACCCTCGGGACTCGGAGTGAGCAGTTCTTC. Its translation is CASTLGTRSEQFF.

The chain carries TRBV6-6 and TRBJ2-5; 7 nucleotides match TRBD1. This CDR3 is built from 13 residues. Losses at the gene ends were 10 bases for V and 2 bases for J; bases not matched to a gene: 7. CDR1 is MNHNY, CDR2 SVGAGI, per germline (reference sequence). CDR3 region: CATHPGQQETQYF. The CDR3 coding sequence is TGTGCCACCCACCCGGGACAGCAAGAGACCCAGTACTTC.

The V gene is TRBV28, the J gene TRBJ1-1, with D tentatively TRBD1 (6 bases). The germline CDR1 and CDR2 sequences are MDHEN and SYDVKM. The CDR3 runs 13 residues. Between the trimmed V and J ends, which lost 4 bases and 8 bases, there was a span of 14 bases. The CDR3 DNA is TGTGCCAGCAGTTACCTCAGGGGCGCCGAAGCTTTCTTT. Translating it yields CASSYLRGAEAFF.

The V gene is TRBV27, the J gene TRBJ2-7, with a possible D match to TRBD1 (6 bases). V lost 4 bases, J lost 7 bases, and 14 bases lay in between. The germline V gene encodes CDR1 MNHEY and CDR2 SMNVEV (reference sequence). CDR3 length: 13 amino acids. DNA of the CDR3: TGTGCCAGCAGTTCACTGGGGGCGCGTGAGCAGTACTTC. The encoded protein is CASSSLGAREQYF.

The J gene is TRBJ2-1, the V gene TRBV29-1; tentatively, D is TRBD1 or TRBD2 (5 bases each). CDR3 size: 10 residues. Germline CDR1 reads SQVTM; CDR2 reads ANQGSEA. Between the trimmed V and J ends, which lost 7 bases and 9 bases, there was a span of 10 bases. The CDR3 DNA sequence: TGCAGCGGGAGGCAGGGTGAGCAGTTCTTC. Protein: CSGRQGEQFF.

The chain links TRBV11-3 to TRBJ2-1, with D hard to call. Germline V gives CDR1 SGHNT, CDR2 YENEEA. Trimming removed 4 bases at V and 5 bases at J, with 3 bases between. The CDR3 has 11 residues. CDR3 amino acids: CASSSDNEQFF. CDR3 nucleotides: TGTGCCAGCAGCTCGGACAATGAGCAGTTCTTC. Filled out from reference TRBV11-3 and TRBJ2-1, the complete variable domain reads EAGVVQSPRYKIIEKKQPVAFWCNPISGHNTLYWYLQNLGQGPELLIRYENEEAVDDSQLPKDRFSAERLKGVDSTLKIQPAELGDSAVYLCASSSDNEQFFGPGTRLTVL.

The V gene is TRBV4-1, the J gene TRBJ2-1; 8 bases align to TRBD1. Unmatched junction bases numbered 19, after V lost 0 bases and J lost 15 bases. Germline CDR1 is MGHRA and CDR2 is YSYEKL. This CDR3 spans 17 amino acids. In DNA, the CDR3 is TGCGCCAGCAGCCAAGATACCCGGACAGGGAGATCCATGGCGCGGTTCTTC. It translates to CASSQDTRTGRSMARFF.

This chain uses TRBV4-2 with TRBJ2-7; 11 positions match TRBD2. Germline CDR1 reads LGHNA; CDR2 reads YNFKEQ. CDR3 length equals 18 residues. After removal of 1 base from V and 2 bases from J, the junction contained 10 bases not matched to a gene. CDR3 DNA sequence: TGTGCCAGCAGCCAAGGGACGGGAACTAGCGGGGGAACCTACGAGCAGTACTTC. This encodes CASSQGTGTSGGTYEQYF.

The chain carries TRBV19 and TRBJ1-1, with D possibly TRBD1 on 6 matching bases. The germline CDR1 and CDR2 sequences are LNHDA and SQIVND (reference sequence). The CDR3 spans 15 residues. V was clipped by 1 base and J by 6 bases, with 15 bases between them. CDR3 DNA: TGTGCCAGTAGTATAGTGGGAGGGGGGAGCGCTGAAGCTTTCTTT. It yields the protein CASSIVGGGSAEAFF. Filled out from reference TRBV19 and TRBJ1-1, the complete variable domain reads DGGITQSPKYLFRKEGQNVTLSCEQNLNHDAMYWYRQDPGQGLRLIYYSQIVNDFQKGDIAEGYSVSREKKESFPLTVTSAQKNPTAFYLCASSIVGGGSAEAFFGQGTRLTVV.